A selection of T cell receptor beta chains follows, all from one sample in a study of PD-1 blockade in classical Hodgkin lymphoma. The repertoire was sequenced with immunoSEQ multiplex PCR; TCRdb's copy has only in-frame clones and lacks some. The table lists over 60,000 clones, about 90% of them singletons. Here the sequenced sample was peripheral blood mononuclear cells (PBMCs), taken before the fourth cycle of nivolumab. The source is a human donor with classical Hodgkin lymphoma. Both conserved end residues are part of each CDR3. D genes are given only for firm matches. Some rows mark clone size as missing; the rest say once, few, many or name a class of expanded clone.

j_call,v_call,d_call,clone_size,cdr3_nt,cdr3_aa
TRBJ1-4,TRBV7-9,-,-,TGTGCCAGCAGCTTAACAAATGAAAAACTGTTTTTT,CASSLTNEKLFF
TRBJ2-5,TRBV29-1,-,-,TGCAGCGTTGGACGAACACAAGAGACCCAGTACTTC,CSVGRTQETQYF
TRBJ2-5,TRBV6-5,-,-,TGTGCCAGCAGTTACTCGGAGGGGGGGGAGACCCAGTACTTC,CASSYSEGGETQYF
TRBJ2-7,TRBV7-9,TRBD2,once,TGTGCCAGTAAAAGCGGGGGGCACCACGAGCAGTACTTC,CASKSGGHHEQYF
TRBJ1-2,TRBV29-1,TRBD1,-,TGCAGCGTCGACGGGACAGGGGGTATAGGCTACACCTTC,CSVDGTGGIGYTF
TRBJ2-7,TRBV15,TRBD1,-,TGTGCCACCAGCAGAGATATGGGACAGGGGGACGAGCAGTACTTC,CATSRDMGQGDEQYF
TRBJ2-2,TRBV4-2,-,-,TGTGCCAGCAGCCAAGATCAGACCGGGGAGCTGTTTTTT,CASSQDQTGELFF
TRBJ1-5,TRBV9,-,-,TGTGCCAGCAGCGATGAAGGACGGGTAGATCAGCCCCAGCATTTT,CASSDEGRVDQPQHF
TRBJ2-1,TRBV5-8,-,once,TGTGCCAGCAGAAGGACAGAGTTGGACAATGAGCAGTTCTTC,CASRRTELDNEQFF
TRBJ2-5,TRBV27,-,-,TGTGCCAGCAGTCCTGTTGGGGTTTTCGCCCAAGAGACCCAGTACTTC,CASSPVGVFAQETQYF
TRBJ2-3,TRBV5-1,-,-,TGCGCCAGCAGCTTAATAAACACAGATACGCAGTATTTT,CASSLINTDTQYF
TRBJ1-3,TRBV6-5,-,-,TGTGCCAGCAGTTACTCATCGGGTCTCGTTAACACCATATATTTT,CASSYSSGLVNTIYF
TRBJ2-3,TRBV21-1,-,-,TGTGCCAGCAGCAAAGGGGGGGCTCATACGCAGTATTTT,CASSKGGAHTQYF
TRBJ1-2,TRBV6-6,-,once,TGTGCCAGCAGCGGGGGGGCCAATAACTATGGCTACACCTTC,CASSGGANNYGYTF
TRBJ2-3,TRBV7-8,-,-,TGTGCCAGCACCCAGAACGGAGCGGGCACAGATACGCAGTATTTT,CASTQNGAGTDTQYF
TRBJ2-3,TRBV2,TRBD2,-,TGTGCCAGCAGGAATAGCGGGGATAGGGGTACGCAGTATTTT,CASRNSGDRGTQYF
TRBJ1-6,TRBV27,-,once,TGTGCCAGCAGTTTGGTCGTCCCCCCTTATAATTCACCCCTCCACTTT,CASSLVVPPYNSPLHF
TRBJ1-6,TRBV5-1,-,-,TGCGCCAGCAAAACGATTGGGAATAATTCACCCCTCCACTTT,CASKTIGNNSPLHF
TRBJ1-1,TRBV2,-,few,TGTGCCAGCAGCCAGGCAGATGAAGCTTTCTTT,CASSQADEAFF
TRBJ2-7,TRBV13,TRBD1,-,TGTGCCAGCAGCTTAGGGACAGGGGGGAATGACGAGCAGTACTTC,CASSLGTGGNDEQYF
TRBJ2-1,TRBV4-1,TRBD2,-,TGCGCCAGCAGCCTTAGCGGGGGGGCCAATGAGCAGTTCTTC,CASSLSGGANEQFF
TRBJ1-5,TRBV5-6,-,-,TGTGCCAGCAGCCTCTGGCGGGGGAATCAGCCCCAGCATTTT,CASSLWRGNQPQHF